The 17 T cell receptor beta chains in this list originate from one sample, sequenced in a study of T cells after yellow fever vaccination. TCRdb itself ran the 5' RACE reads through MiXCR, one entry per CDR3 protein. The sample includes around 350,000 distinct CDR3 sequences, roughly 6.1% seen only once; the top ten take over 12%. This sample comprised PBMCs, obtained 5 days after the yellow fever booster vaccination. Source of these receptors: a man aged 30 to 45 who received the YFV17D yellow fever vaccine.

This clonotype was observed at least ten times. The chain employs TRBV6-2 or TRBV6-3 and TRBJ2-7, with D unclear. V was trimmed by 0 bases and J by 6 bases, leaving 9 bases between them. The germline V gene has CDR1 MNHEY and CDR2 SVGEGT. The CDR3 has 13 amino acids. In DNA form, the CDR3 reads TGTGCCAGCAGTTACTCGCCCGGGCGCGAGCAGTACTTC. This codes for CASSYSPGREQYF.

This clonotype was observed at least ten times. This rearrangement joins TRBV12-3 or TRBV12-4 to TRBJ2-1, with TRBD2 matching 9 bases. The CDR3 has 15 residues. Unmatched junction bases numbered 16, after V lost 10 bases and J lost 9 bases. DNA of the CDR3: TGTGCCATCGCCAGAGGAGTAGCGGGAGAAGGTGAGCAGTTCTTC. As protein: CAIARGVAGEGEQFF.

The chain combines TRBV7-2 with TRBJ2-5, with D perhaps being TRBD1 or TRBD2 (5 bases each). The CDR3 extends over 14 amino acids. From germline, CDR1 is SGHTA and CDR2 FQGNSA. Trimming shortened V by 6 bases and J by 4 bases, and 15 bases separated the two germline ends. The CDR3 nucleotides read TGTGCCAGCAGTAGAATGGGGGTGGTAGAGACCCAGTACTTC. Its protein is CASSRMGVVETQYF. Full variable domain (outside the CDR3, taken from reference TRBV7-2 and TRBJ2-5): GAGVSQSPSNKVTEKGKDVELRCDPISGHTALYWYRQSLGQGLEFLIYFQGNSAPDKSGLPSDRFSAERTGGSVSTLTIQRTQQEDSAVYLCASSRMGVVETQYFGPGTRLLVL.

This rearrangement joins TRBV7-2 to TRBJ1-1; TRBD1 aligns across 9 bases. The CDR3 is 15 residues long. V lost 5 bases, J lost 3 bases, and 7 bases stayed unmatched. Per the germline V gene, CDR1 is SGHTA and CDR2 is FQGNSA. CDR3 loop: CASSIGTGIYTEAFF. The CDR3 coding sequence is TGTGCCAGCAGCATCGGGACAGGGATCTACACTGAAGCTTTCTTT.

The chain uses TRBV29-1 and TRBJ2-1; tentative D call: TRBD2 (5 bases). V lost 0 bases to trimming and J lost 5 bases, with 23 bases between them. Germline V lookup: CDR1 SQVTM, CDR2 ANQGSEA. The CDR3 extends over 18 amino acids. The CDR3 DNA reads as TGCAGCGTTGAAGATCTTCTTGCGGGCCCAACCCCGAACAATGAGCAGTTCTTC. Protein sequence: CSVEDLLAGPTPNNEQFF.

The genes are TRBV20-1 and TRBJ2-7; D may be TRBD1 (6 bases). The CDR3 covers 14 residues. CDR1 and CDR2 from the germline V gene are DFQATT and SNEGSKA (reference sequence). V was cut by 0 bases and J by 2 bases, with 11 bases left in between. The chain's CDR3 is CSARDEGVTYEQYF. The DNA for the CDR3 is TGCAGTGCTAGAGATGAGGGGGTTACCTACGAGCAGTACTTC.

This clonotype occurred many times. J is TRBJ2-7 and V is TRBV27; no reliable D call. The germline gives CDR1 MNHEY, CDR2 SMNVEV (reference sequence). The CDR3 loop spans 14 amino acids. V was trimmed by 5 bases and J by 3 bases, leaving 14 bases between them. CDR3 in DNA: TGTGCCAGCAGTCCCCGCAGAATCGGCTACGAGCAGTACTTC. Translating it yields CASSPRRIGYEQYF.

This clonotype was recorded a few times. This CDR3 is CASSLEQGVLPEQFF. The CDR3 nucleotides are TGCGCCAGCAGCTTGGAACAGGGGGTCCTACCTGAGCAGTTCTTC. This chain links TRBV5-1 with TRBJ2-1; 8 bases match TRBD1. Germline V gives CDR1 SGHRS, CDR2 YFSETQ. The CDR3 spans 15 residues. Trimming at V came to 0 bases and at J to 9 bases, leaving 8 bases not matched to a gene.

The chain carries TRBV7-7 and TRBJ2-7; 13 bases are a match to TRBD2. The CDR3 loop spans 15 amino acids. Germline V CDR1 and CDR2: SSHAT, FNYEAQ (reference sequence). V gave up 5 bases and J gave up 5 bases; unmatched junction bases: 6. This CDR3 reads CASSPTGLAGDEQYF. The CDR3 nucleotides read TGTGCCAGCAGCCCGACCGGACTAGCGGGAGACGAGCAGTACTTC.

This clonotype was observed many times. The rearrangement joins TRBV9 to TRBJ2-1; D remains ambiguous. Trimming removed 0 bases at V and 3 bases at J, with 4 bases between. CDR3 length: 13 residues. The germline V gene has CDR1 SGDLS and CDR2 YYNGEE. The CDR3 bases are TGTGCCAGCAGCGTAGACAGCTACAATGAGCAGTTCTTC. This encodes CASSVDSYNEQFF.

This clonotype was picked up a small number of times. The chain recombines TRBV28 with TRBJ2-3; 9 positions agree with TRBD2. Germline V gene sequence: CDR1 MDHEN, CDR2 SYDVKM. The CDR3 has 19 residues. The V segment lost 3 bases and the J segment 4 bases; nucleotides outside the gene matches: 17. CDR3 sequence: CASSLGAVAGGPGADTQYF. The CDR3 DNA is TGTGCCAGCAGTTTGGGGGCAGTTGCGGGAGGGCCCGGCGCAGATACGCAGTATTTT.

V is TRBV20-1 and J is TRBJ2-7; 11 bases are a match to TRBD2. There are 15 residues in the CDR3. After removal of 3 bases from V and 1 base from J, the junction contained 5 bases not matched to a gene. Germline V gives CDR1 DFQATT, CDR2 SNEGSKA (reference sequence). The CDR3, as DNA: TGCAGTGCTAGCGGGACTAGCGGAAAATCCTACGAGCAGTACTTC. Residues: CSASGTSGKSYEQYF.

This clonotype was seen at least ten times. This chain links TRBV6-2 or TRBV6-3 with TRBJ2-7, with 8 bases identical to TRBD2. This CDR3 region has 13 residues. J was trimmed by 6 bases and V by 6 bases; bases with no gene match: 7. Per germline, CDR1 MNHEY and CDR2 SVGEGT. Here the CDR3 reads CASSPQREGEQYF. The CDR3, as DNA: TGTGCCAGCAGCCCCCAACGGGAGGGCGAGCAGTACTTC.

This clonotype was counted only a few times. The chain uses TRBV12-3 or TRBV12-4 and TRBJ1-6; D is undetermined. The CDR3 extends over 15 amino acids. V was clipped by 6 bases and J by 6 bases, with 15 bases between them. The CDR3 here is CASSPTLQTNSPLHF. The CDR3 DNA follows: TGTGCCAGCAGCCCAACGCTCCAGACTAATTCACCCCTCCACTTT.

There are a few counts of this clonotype. DNA of the CDR3: TGTGCCAGCAGCTTGGGGGGACCGACTAGCGGGAAGGGCCGGCCTGAGCAGTTCTTC. Translation gives CASSLGGPTSGKGRPEQFF. The chain combines TRBV5-6 with TRBJ2-1, with 11 bases aligning to TRBD2. Germline V gene sequence: CDR1 SGHDT, CDR2 YYEEEE. The trim removed 0 bases at V and 9 bases at J, leaving 17 bases unmatched. This CDR3 has 19 residues.

The rearrangement joins TRBV15 to TRBJ2-1; D unresolved. The CDR3 has 14 amino acids. Germline CDR1 LNHNV, CDR2 YYDKDF (reference sequence). Trimming shortened V by 0 bases and J by 8 bases, and 11 bases separated the two germline ends. The CDR3 DNA sequence: TGTGCCACCAGCAGAGATAGACCCAGCGATGAGCAGTTCTTC. Protein: CATSRDRPSDEQFF.

This clonotype was seen only a few times. The chain couples TRBV7-2 to TRBJ2-3, with D maybe TRBD2 (6 bases). Germline-derived CDR1 and CDR2 are SGHTA and FQGNSA. The CDR3 contains 17 residues. Between the trimmed V and J ends, which lost 5 bases and 5 bases, there was a span of 23 bases. The CDR3 nucleotides read TGTGCCAGCAGCCTCCCCGGCCCGGGAGCCCCGGAAGATACGCAGTATTTT. Amino acids: CASSLPGPGAPEDTQYF.